This T cell receptor (beta chain) was sequenced for a study of identical twins. TCRdb fed the 5' RACE reads into MiXCR, producing one record per CDR3 protein. The sample has fewer than 650,000 distinct CDR3 sequences; approximately 10% are singletons. Remarks on this clonotype: Its specificity is unknown.

Broader study findings: Fewer insertions were carried by abundant cord blood beta clonotypes, but none was seen in memory repertoires.

This CDR3 has 19 amino acids. The V and J ends lost 3 bases and 0 bases, in that order; junction bases with no gene match: 13. CDR1 is KGHSH and CDR2 is LQKENI in the germline V gene. The sample was also linked to a second study, of yellow fever vaccine responses in identical twins.

This TCR derives from a woman under 30 in good health. The V and J genes are TRBV18 and TRBJ1-2; 10 bases match TRBD1. The sequenced sample was PBMCs. The CDR3 loop is CASSPLGQGRSQANYGYTF. The CDR3 DNA reads TGTGCCAGCTCACCTCTGGGACAGGGGCGCTCCCAAGCTAACTATGGCTACACCTTC.